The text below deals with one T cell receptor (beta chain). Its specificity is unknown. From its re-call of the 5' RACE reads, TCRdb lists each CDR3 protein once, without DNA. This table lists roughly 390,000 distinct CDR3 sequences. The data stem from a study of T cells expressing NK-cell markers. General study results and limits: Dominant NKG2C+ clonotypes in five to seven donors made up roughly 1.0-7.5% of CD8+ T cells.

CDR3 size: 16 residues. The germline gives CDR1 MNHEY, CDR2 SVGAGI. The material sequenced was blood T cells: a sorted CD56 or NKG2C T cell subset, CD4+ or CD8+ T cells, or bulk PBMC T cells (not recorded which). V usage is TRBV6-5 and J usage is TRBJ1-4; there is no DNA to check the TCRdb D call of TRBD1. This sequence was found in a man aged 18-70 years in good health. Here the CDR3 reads CASRRRPGGGNEKLFF.